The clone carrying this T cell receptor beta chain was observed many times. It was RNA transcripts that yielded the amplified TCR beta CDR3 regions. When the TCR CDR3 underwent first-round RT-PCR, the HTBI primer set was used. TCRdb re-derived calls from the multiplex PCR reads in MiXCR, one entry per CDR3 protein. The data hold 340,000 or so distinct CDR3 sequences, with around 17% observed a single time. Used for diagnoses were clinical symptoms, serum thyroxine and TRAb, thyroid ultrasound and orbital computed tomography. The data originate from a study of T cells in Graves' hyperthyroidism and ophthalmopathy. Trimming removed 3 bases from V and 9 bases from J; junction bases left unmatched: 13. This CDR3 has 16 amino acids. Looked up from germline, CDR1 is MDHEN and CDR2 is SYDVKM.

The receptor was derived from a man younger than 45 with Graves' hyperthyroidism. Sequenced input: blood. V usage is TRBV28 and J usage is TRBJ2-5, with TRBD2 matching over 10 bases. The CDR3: CASSFGLAGDDGAQYF. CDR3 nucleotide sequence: TGTGCCAGCAGTTTCGGCCTAGCGGGGGACGATGGGGCCCAGTACTTC.